These T cell receptor beta chains were read from a single sample in a study of blood T cell repertoires in COVID-19. Produced via immunoSEQ multiplex PCR; TCRdb's table is partial and in-frame only. The sample shows some 200,000 clones, approximately 87% of them seen only once. The sequenced sample was peripheral blood. These receptors were taken from a man between 18 and 29 years old with active or convalescent COVID-19. Both conserved end residues are part of each CDR3. D genes are given only for firm matches. Part of the rows lack a size; the others show once, few, many or a class for expanded clones.

j_call v_call clone_size d_call cdr3_nt cdr3_aa
TRBJ2-7 TRBV24-1 - TRBD2 TGTGCCACCAGTGACCCCAGCGGGAGGGCCTACGAGCAGTACTTC CATSDPSGRAYEQYF
TRBJ1-3 TRBV3-1/TRBV3-2 - - TGTGCCAGCAGCTACACAAGGGGCTCTGGAAACACCATATATTTT CASSYTRGSGNTIYF
TRBJ2-1 TRBV9 - TRBD2 TGTGCCAGCAGTGCCGGGACTAGCGGGGGGAATGAGCAGTTCTTC CASSAGTSGGNEQFF
TRBJ1-2 TRBV5-1 few - TGCGCCAGCAGCTTGGCCTCTAGCGAAGTCCGGTATGGCTACACCTTC CASSLASSEVRYGYTF
TRBJ2-6 TRBV6-5 - - TGTGCCAGCAGAAGAACAGACTCTGGGGCCAACGTCCTGACTTTC CASRRTDSGANVLTF
TRBJ2-1 TRBV5-1 - TRBD1 TGCGCCAGCAGCTTAGGGACAGGGGGCCTGGGGATGGATGAGCAGTTCTTC CASSLGTGGLGMDEQFF
TRBJ1-1 TRBV28 once TRBD1 TGTGCCAGCAGCCAGACAGGGATGAACACTGAAGCTTTCTTT CASSQTGMNTEAFF
TRBJ2-1 TRBV5-1 - TRBD2 TGCGCCAGCAGCGTCGGGACTAGCGGGAGGGCCAAGGTTGAGCAGTTCTTC CASSVGTSGRAKVEQFF
TRBJ1-1 TRBV28 few - TGTGCCAGCAGTTTCCGCGGGTGGTACGAAGCTTTCTTT CASSFRGWYEAFF
TRBJ1-6 TRBV11-2 - TRBD1 TGTGCCAGCAGCTTAGTTGGCAGGGGGTCCTATAATTCACCCCTCCACTTT CASSLVGRGSYNSPLHF
TRBJ1-2 TRBV7-2 - - TGTGCCAGCAGCTTCCACTCCGGTGGCTACACCTTC CASSFHSGGYTF
TRBJ2-7 TRBV7-8 - TRBD2 TGTGCCAGCAGCTTAACTAGCGGGACCTACGAGCAGTACTTC CASSLTSGTYEQYF
TRBJ1-1 TRBV7-2 - - TGTGCCAGCAGCTTCCAGGGGAACACTGAAGCTTTCTTT CASSFQGNTEAFF
TRBJ2-5 TRBV5-1 - - TGCGCCAGCAGCCCGGGACAACGAAAAGAGACCCAGTACTTC CASSPGQRKETQYF
TRBJ1-4 TRBV4-1 - - TGCGCCAGCAGCCAAGAAGACAGCTATAATGAAAAACTGTTTTTT CASSQEDSYNEKLFF
TRBJ2-1 TRBV9 - - TGTGCCAGCAGCCAAGGGGGGGCGGATTACAATGAGCAGTTCTTC CASSQGGADYNEQFF
TRBJ2-1 TRBV27 - TRBD2 TGTGCCAGCAGTCCCCGGACTAGATGGGTCCCCGATGAGCAGTTCTTC CASSPRTRWVPDEQFF
TRBJ1-6 TRBV10-2 - - TGCGCCAGCAGGAAGTCACAGTCAAATTCACCCCTCCACTTT CASRKSQSNSPLHF
TRBJ2-5 TRBV6-6 - TRBD2 TGTGCCAGCAGCCCTATGCGATCGGGGGGGCCAGAGACCCAGTACTTC CASSPMRSGGPETQYF
TRBJ2-5 TRBV4-2 - - TGTGCCAGCAGCTCGGGACACAAAGAGACCCAGTACTTC CASSSGHKETQYF
TRBJ1-6 TRBV3-1/TRBV3-2 - - TGTGCCAGCAGCCAAGCAGGGGTTTTACTCTCCTATAATTCACCCCTCCACTTT CASSQAGVLLSYNSPLHF
TRBJ1-6 TRBV7-9 - - TGTGCCAGCAGACGATCAGGAGCGGATTCACCCCTCCACTTT CASRRSGADSPLHF
TRBJ2-7 TRBV3-1/TRBV3-2 few TRBD2 TGTGCCAGCAGCCATCTAGCGGGAGCTCTCTACGAGCAGTACTTC CASSHLAGALYEQYF
TRBJ2-7 TRBV4-3 - TRBD2 TGCGCCAGCAGCCAAATAGCGGGAGGGAACTACGAGCAGTACTTC CASSQIAGGNYEQYF
TRBJ2-5 TRBV7-9 - - TGTGCCAGCAGCCCAACCGGGACTCCGAATGGGGGGGAGACCCAGTACTTC CASSPTGTPNGGETQYF
TRBJ2-5 TRBV7-2 - TRBD1 TGTGCCAGCAGTCGGAATACAGGGGTCTTACAAGAGACCCAGTACTTC CASSRNTGVLQETQYF